This TCR beta chain is drawn from a study of cytomegalovirus exposure and HLA in healthy donors. The CDR3 is made up of 12 amino acids. The germline V and J ends were trimmed by 6 bases and 5 bases, with 7 bases remaining between them. CDR1 MNHNS and CDR2 SASEGT come from the germline V gene. Details on this clone: The antigen is undetermined.

Study outcomes and limitations: Published work reported that the classifier diagnosed cytomegalovirus status with high specificity and sensitivity. Subsequent analysis found a tendency for first-cohort TCR clusters to co-occur within the approximately 130 validation repertoires.

Clones were sequenced by immunoSEQ multiplex PCR, and TCRdb holds only the in-frame ones, with some missing. Here the sample spans under 400,000 clones, roughly 88% being singletons. This chain joins TRBV6-1 and TRBJ1-4; D is uncertain. This TCR was recovered from a man younger than 40 in good health and CMV-seronegative. The source material was PBMCs. This CDR3 is CASSHLNEKLFF. Written as DNA, the CDR3 is TGTGCCAGCAGCCACTTAAATGAAAAACTGTTTTTT.